This entry describes one T cell receptor (beta chain). The antigen is not known. Described treatment: about 20 received Ad26.COV2.S at low or high dose, single or two shots; five or six received placebo; per-sample allocation not given. Collection of the samples took place on day 63 after the first injection of vaccine or placebo. These data originate in a study of Ad26.COV2.S vaccination and SARS-CoV-2 variants. Study-wide points: Placebo and vaccine recipients had non-spike TCR breadth that was similar.

Libraries were prepared by immunoSEQ multiplex PCR; TCRdb keeps only in-frame clonotypes and omits some of them. The sample carries about 420,000 clones, roughly 88% recorded once. Specimen: peripheral blood, collected in a trial of Ad26.COV2.S vaccine versus placebo. This receptor was obtained from a person between 18 and 65 years old who received the Ad26.COV2.S COVID-19 vaccine or a placebo.

CDR3 in DNA: TGTGCCAGCAGTCTCCTAAGGACAGGGCTGTCCGGGGAGCTGTTTTTT. Translated: CASSLLRTGLSGELFF. This chain links TRBV7-2 with TRBJ2-2, with 8 nucleotides matching TRBD1. The CDR3 is 16 amino acids. J lost 6 bases, V lost 6 bases, and 12 bases had no gene match. Germline V gene data show CDR1 as SGHTA and CDR2 as FQGNSA.